The 32 T cell receptor beta chains below come from one sample, sequenced in a study of CD8+CD57+ T cells in acquired aplastic anemia. Profiling of TCR beta VDJ combinations and CDR3 sequences used genomic DNA as template. TCRdb passed the reads through MiXCR, listing each CDR3 protein once. The data hold about 180,000 distinct CDR3 sequences, with around 50% observed a single time. For sequencing, patients were chosen who had shown expansion of CD8+CD57+ cells by flow cytometry. Specimen: sorted CD4+, CD8+, or CD8+CD57+ T cells (not recorded which) from PBMCs. Source of these receptors: a human donor with aplastic anemia.

A word on this clonotype: At one end the junction does not follow the germline gene, possibly because of a read error. CDR3 protein: CAISDPRRATEAFF. CDR3 bases: TGTGCCATCAGTGATCCCCGCCGGGCCACTGAAGCTTTCTTT. The chain has TRBV24-1 and TRBJ1-1; D not certain. Germline CDR1 is KGHDR and CDR2 is SFDVKD. CDR3 length equals 14 residues.

The V call is TRBV19, the J call TRBJ1-1; D ambiguous. CDR1 and CDR2 (germline): LNHDA, SQIVND (reference sequence). This CDR3 contains 14 residues. Between the trimmed V and J ends, which lost 4 bases and 4 bases, there was a span of 13 bases. CDR3 DNA sequence: TGTGCCAGTAGTACGCTGGCGGGGAGCACTGAAGCTTTCTTT. Its translation: CASSTLAGSTEAFF.

This clonotype was counted many times. V gene TRBV10-3 combines with J gene TRBJ2-1, with D maybe TRBD1 (7 bases). Germline CDR1 is ENHRY and CDR2 is SYGVKD. The CDR3 is 19 residues long. V was shortened by 0 bases and J by 6 bases, with 24 bases between the two germline ends. DNA for the CDR3: TGTGCCATCAGTGAGTCATCAGGGGGGTGGCTAGTGCCTCTCAATGAGCAGTTCTTC. Translation gives CAISESSGGWLVPLNEQFF.

This clonotype was found a few times. This chain connects TRBV28 to TRBJ1-6; no reliable D call. V lost 7 bases and J 7 bases, leaving 14 bases between the germline ends. The CDR3 is 14 residues long. Germline V lookup: CDR1 MDHEN, CDR2 SYDVKM. CDR3: CASKSSGGNSPLHF. CDR3 sequence (DNA): TGTGCCAGCAAGTCGTCTGGCGGGAATTCACCCCTCCACTTT.

The chain links TRBV29-1 to TRBJ2-2; the D gene is possibly TRBD2 (5 bases). The CDR3 is 16 residues long. CDR1 and CDR2 (germline): SQVTM, ANQGSEA. The germline V and J ends were trimmed by 3 bases and 4 bases, with 18 bases remaining between them. This CDR3 reads CSVEVWEKSGTGELFF. CDR3 in DNA: TGCAGCGTTGAGGTGTGGGAGAAATCTGGCACCGGGGAGCTGTTTTTT.

This sequence joins TRBV28 and TRBJ1-2, with TRBD1 identical over 9 bases. The CDR3 is 17 amino acids. The germline gives CDR1 MDHEN, CDR2 SYDVKM. V gave up 10 bases and J gave up 4 bases; unmatched junction bases: 19. CDR3 residues: CATQFYGQGILSYGYTF. The DNA for the CDR3 is TGTGCCACCCAGTTTTACGGACAGGGGATACTCAGCTATGGCTACACCTTC.

About this clonotype itself: One end of the junction varies from germline; a read error may be responsible. The V gene is TRBV20-1, the J gene TRBJ2-7, with D tentatively TRBD2 (5 bases). Germline V lookup: CDR1 DFQATT, CDR2 SNEGSKA (reference sequence). This CDR3 comprises 10 residues. For the CDR3, the DNA is TGCAGTGCTCCCGACTACGGGCAGTACTTC. It codes for CSAPDYGQYF.

In this sample, this clonotype turned up many times. The V call is TRBV7-2, the J call TRBJ1-1; the D is unclear. Germline V gene lookup returns CDR1 SGHTA and CDR2 FQGNSA. The CDR3 has 13 residues. Trimming pared 0 bases from V and 1 base from J, leaving 3 bases between. The CDR3 DNA is TGTGCCAGCAGCTTAGCCCGGAACACTGAAGCTTTCTTT. Protein: CASSLARNTEAFF.

V gene TRBV19 combines with J gene TRBJ1-2; 9 bases align to TRBD1. The CDR3 sequence is 14 residues long. CDR1 LNHDA and CDR2 SQIVND come from the germline V gene (reference sequence). The V and J ends lost 5 bases and 3 bases, in that order; junction bases with no gene match: 4. In nucleotides, the CDR3 is TGTGCCAGTAGTGGGGGGACAGGGCACTATGGCTACACCTTC. Protein: CASSGGTGHYGYTF.

The rearrangement joins TRBV7-3 to TRBJ2-1; 7 bases agree with TRBD1. Germline V gene lookup returns CDR1 SGHTA and CDR2 FQGTGA. J was trimmed by 8 bases and V by 5 bases; bases with no gene match: 9. The CDR3 totals 14 residues. The CDR3, as DNA: TGTGCCAGCAGCCGTGGACAGGACGGCGATGAGCAGTTCTTC. This gives the protein CASSRGQDGDEQFF.

The gene calls are TRBV7-3 and TRBJ2-7; D remains ambiguous. The CDR3 totals 13 residues. Trimming removed 5 bases at V and 4 bases at J, with 12 bases between. The germline V gene encodes CDR1 SGHTA and CDR2 FQGTGA. CDR3 amino acids: CASSHRQLYEQYF. CDR3 DNA sequence: TGTGCCAGCAGCCACAGACAACTTTACGAGCAGTACTTC.

This clonotype was observed a few times. The chain carries TRBV5-1 and TRBJ1-1, with 7 bases matching TRBD1. V lost 10 bases, J lost 9 bases, and 18 bases stayed unmatched. The CDR3 extends over 14 amino acids. In germline, CDR1 is SGHRS, CDR2 YFSETQ. CDR3 protein: CAGMQGDFGVQAFF. CDR3 in DNA: TGCGCCGGCATGCAGGGGGACTTTGGGGTTCAAGCTTTCTTT.

Many counts were recorded for this clonotype. The chain combines TRBV5-1 with TRBJ2-2, with no clear D. CDR1 is SGHRS, CDR2 YFSETQ, per germline. V lost 0 bases to trimming and J lost 2 bases, with 11 bases between them. This CDR3 is built from 16 residues. CDR3 sequence reads: CASSLGSSLNTGELFF. The CDR3 DNA reads TGCGCCAGCAGCTTGGGCTCCTCTCTAAACACCGGGGAGCTGTTTTTT.

The chain combines TRBV4-1 with TRBJ1-1; perhaps TRBD1 as D (5 bases). Germline V gene data show CDR1 as MGHRA and CDR2 as YSYEKL. V was shortened by 0 bases and J by 4 bases, with 12 bases between the two germline ends. The CDR3 runs 15 residues. The CDR3 loop is CASSQEQAAGTEAFF. The DNA for the CDR3 is TGCGCCAGCAGCCAAGAACAGGCGGCGGGCACTGAAGCTTTCTTT.

The rearrangement links TRBV7-9 to TRBJ2-1; D call uncertain. V lost 3 bases and J 5 bases, leaving 8 bases between the germline ends. Germline CDR1 and CDR2: SEHNR and FQNEAQ (reference sequence). CDR3 length equals 13 residues. Here the CDR3 DNA reads TGTGCCAGCAGCTTGACCTACCACAATGAGCAGTTCTTC. It yields the protein CASSLTYHNEQFF. Filled out from reference TRBV7-9 and TRBJ2-1, the complete variable domain reads DTGVSQNPRHKITKRGQNVTFRCDPISEHNRLYWYRQTLGQGPEFLTYFQNEAQLEKSRLLSDRFSAERPKGSFSTLEIQRTEQGDSAMYLCASSLTYHNEQFFGPGTRLTVL.

This sequence joins TRBV20-1 and TRBJ2-3, with TRBD2 identical over 8 bases. The CDR3 is made up of 14 amino acids. V dropped 3 bases and J dropped 4; count of bases not matched to a gene: 6. Germline values: CDR1 DFQATT, CDR2 SNEGSKA (reference sequence). The CDR3 nucleotides read TGCAGTGCTAGTGGCGGACTAGCAGCAGATACGCAGTATTTT. Translating it yields CSASGGLAADTQYF.

This clonotype was detected ten times or more. The chain has TRBV25-1 and TRBJ2-2; D uncertain. CDR3 size: 15 residues. Germline lookup yields CDR1 MGHDK and CDR2 SYGVNS. The germline V and J ends were trimmed by 1 base and 5 bases, with 11 bases remaining between them. The CDR3 bases are TGTGCCAGCAGTGAATCCTCTTGGAGAACCGGGGAGCTGTTTTTT. This codes for CASSESSWRTGELFF.

The chain joins TRBV10-2 to TRBJ2-3; TRBD2 matches 15 bases. The CDR3 runs to 18 residues. Looked up from germline, CDR1 is WSHSY and CDR2 is SAAADI. The trim removed 4 bases at V and 4 bases at J, leaving 9 bases unmatched. CDR3 in amino acids: CASSGVGLAGGRSDTQYF. CDR3 nucleotides: TGCGCCAGCAGTGGGGTTGGACTAGCGGGAGGGCGTTCAGATACGCAGTATTTT.

This clonotype has ten or more counts. The chain links TRBV9 to TRBJ2-7, with unresolved D. Trimming took off 0 bases at V and 6 bases at J, with 16 bases between the two ends. The CDR3 has 15 amino acids. From germline, CDR1 is SGDLS and CDR2 YYNGEE. The CDR3 loop is CASSVGGRTEGEQYF. DNA of the CDR3: TGTGCCAGCAGCGTAGGCGGTAGGACCGAAGGCGAGCAGTACTTC.

Turning to this clonotype: The germline gene is not matched at one end of the junction; a read error may be the cause. This chain joins TRBV10-3 and TRBJ1-5; D possibly corresponds to TRBD1 (5 bases). The CDR3 runs to 14 residues. From germline, CDR1 is ENHRY and CDR2 SYGVKD. CDR3 in amino acids: CASSKDRGGQPQHF. CDR3 nucleotide sequence: TGTGCCAGCAGTAAAGATAGGGGCGGTCAGCCCCAGCATTTT.

This chain links TRBV7-2 with TRBJ2-7; unclear D gene. V was pared by 0 bases and J by 2 bases, with 5 bases between. Looked up from germline, CDR1 is SGHTA and CDR2 is FQGNSA. The CDR3 extends over 13 amino acids. CDR3 loop: CASSLAHAYEQYF. CDR3 nucleotides: TGTGCCAGCAGCTTAGCCCATGCCTACGAGCAGTACTTC. Looking up the rest from reference TRBV7-2 and TRBJ2-7 gives the full variable domain: GAGVSQSPSNKVTEKGKDVELRCDPISGHTALYWYRQSLGQGLEFLIYFQGNSAPDKSGLPSDRFSAERTGGSVSTLTIQRTQQEDSAVYLCASSLAHAYEQYFGPGTRLTVT.

The V call is TRBV12-3 or TRBV12-4, the J call TRBJ2-7, with no clear D. The CDR3 has 14 residues. With 3 bases removed from V and 6 bases from J, the gap between germline ends came to 15 bases. CDR3 region: CASSFSSAGSEQYF. The CDR3 DNA follows: TGTGCCAGCAGTTTCTCATCAGCAGGTAGCGAGCAGTACTTC.

The CDR3 DNA reads as TGTGCCACCAGCAGAGAACTTGGGGACAGGGGTGGCTACGAGCAGTACTTC. Translated, it gives CATSRELGDRGGYEQYF. V gene TRBV15 combines with J gene TRBJ2-7, with 10 bases that match TRBD1. CDR3 size: 17 residues. The junction had 8 bases not matched to a gene; V was cut back by 0 bases and J by 3 bases. Germline values: CDR1 LNHNV, CDR2 YYDKDF (reference sequence).

Comment on this clonotype: This may be a read error: a much more frequent sequence differs by one nucleotide. The chain combines TRBV12-3 or TRBV12-4 with TRBJ2-5; D ambiguous. The CDR3 covers 12 residues. The CDR3 nucleotides are TGTTCCAGCAGTTTAGCTTTGAAGACCCAGTACTTC. Protein product: CSSSLALKTQYF.

The genes are TRBV24-1 and TRBJ1-2, with TRBD1 matching 7 bases. CDR1 and CDR2 from the germline V gene are KGHDR and SFDVKD. The V gene end was trimmed by 9 bases and the J gene end by 6 bases; junction bases not matched to a gene: 3. The CDR3 sequence is 11 residues long. CDR3 nucleotide sequence: TGTGCCACCGGGACAGTCGATGGCTACACCTTC. Translated: CATGTVDGYTF.

This clonotype was recorded many times. CDR3 protein: CASTFPGLGEKLFF. The CDR3 DNA sequence: TGTGCCAGTACCTTCCCGGGGTTGGGTGAAAAACTGTTTTTT. The chain uses TRBV19 and TRBJ1-4; D ambiguous. Germline CDR1 is LNHDA and CDR2 is SQIVND (reference sequence). CDR3 length equals 14 residues. The V gene lost 7 bases and the J gene lost 7 bases, with 16 bases spanning the gap.

The chain links TRBV29-1 to TRBJ1-1; a weak D match, TRBD1 (5 bases). This CDR3 spans 13 amino acids. Germline loops: CDR1 SQVTM, CDR2 ANQGSEA. The V end lost 6 bases, the J end lost 3 bases, and 14 bases lay between the germline ends. This CDR3 reads CSVAWGGYTEAFF. CDR3 nucleotide sequence: TGCAGCGTGGCCTGGGGGGGGTACACTGAAGCTTTCTTT.

The chain recombines TRBV6-5 with TRBJ1-5; unclear D gene. This CDR3 region has 14 residues. CDR1 is MNHEY and CDR2 is SVGAGI in the germline V gene. The V end lost 5 bases, the J end lost 6 bases, and 14 bases lay between the germline ends. The CDR3 DNA reads as TGTGCCAGCAGTGCTTCAGGATCTAGTCAGCCCCAGCATTTT. This translates into CASSASGSSQPQHF.

A word on this clonotype: Relative to the germline gene, one junction end is altered; a read error may explain this. The V call is TRBV5-5, the J call TRBJ2-7; TRBD2 agrees at 8 bases. The CDR3 runs to 16 residues. The germline CDR1 and CDR2 sequences are SGHKS and YYEKEE (reference sequence). The DNA of the CDR3 is TGTGCCAGCAGCGCGGTAAGCGGGAGTGGGTCCTACGAGCAGGACTTC. It is translated as CASSAVSGSGSYEQDF.

This chain joins TRBV9 and TRBJ1-6, with no clear D. The CDR3 is 15 amino acids. Germline loops: CDR1 SGDLS, CDR2 YYNGEE. The V end lost 0 bases, the J end lost 7 bases, and 11 bases lay between the germline ends. The CDR3 is CASSVAEGGNSPLHF. The CDR3 DNA reads TGTGCCAGCAGCGTAGCAGAGGGAGGAAATTCACCCCTCCACTTT. Using reference TRBV9 and TRBJ1-6 for the parts outside the CDR3, the full variable domain is DSGVTQTPKHLITATGQRVTLRCSPRSGDLSVYWYQQSLDQGLQFLIQYYNGEERAKGNILERFSAQQFPDLHSELNLSSLELGDSALYFCASSVAEGGNSPLHFGNGTRLTVT.

This clonotype was recorded at least ten times. This rearrangement joins TRBV6-1 to TRBJ1-5; no clear D gene. V shed 9 bases and J shed 7 bases, with 16 bases lying between them. CDR3 size: 13 residues. Germline V gives CDR1 MNHNS, CDR2 SASEGT. CDR3 protein: CASGDGRRQPQHF. CDR3 in DNA: TGTGCCAGTGGGGATGGTCGGAGACAGCCCCAGCATTTT.

As concerns this clonotype: A read error is possible here, since a much larger clone lies one base away. The CDR3 end shows no conserved phenylalanine or tryptophan, and so a read error is likely. The rearrangement uses TRBV7-9 and TRBJ2-5; TRBD1 matches at 9 bases. Germline V gives CDR1 SEHNR, CDR2 FQNEAQ (reference sequence). The CDR3 extends over 16 amino acids. Trimming removed 7 bases from V and 5 bases from J; junction bases left unmatched: 14. This CDR3 is CASTKGTGNSQETQYL. In DNA, the CDR3 is TGTGCCAGCACCAAAGGGACAGGGAATAGTCAGGAGACCCAGTACCTC.